This T cell receptor (beta chain) was observed in a study of T cell clonality in common variable immunodeficiency. Germline V gene sequence: CDR1 SGHNT, CDR2 YYREEE (reference sequence). The V gene end was trimmed by 6 bases and the J gene end by 4 bases; junction bases not matched to a gene: 5. This CDR3 comprises 14 residues. Study-level findings and limits: Common variable immunodeficiency TCR beta sequences reportedly had fewer deletions and N-nucleotide insertions. CVID subjects showed higher TCRbeta clonality than healthy controls.

There are many counts of this clone. The antigen is not known. The CDR3 goes on 3 residues after the read ends, and that part is filled in from the germline J gene. Sequenced by immunoSEQ multiplex PCR; TCRdb stores in-frame clones only, minus some. Listed for the sample are about 52,000 clones, none seen a single time. The chain has TRBV5-4 and TRBJ2-3; TRBD1 agrees at 10 bases. The TCR was taken from a person aged 18 to 75 in good health. Sample: peripheral blood mononuclear cells. CDR3 DNA (partial): TGTGCCAGCACTCGACAGGGGGCTGCAGATACG. Amino acids: CASTRQGAADT. The whole CDR3 protein is CASTRQGAADTQYF.